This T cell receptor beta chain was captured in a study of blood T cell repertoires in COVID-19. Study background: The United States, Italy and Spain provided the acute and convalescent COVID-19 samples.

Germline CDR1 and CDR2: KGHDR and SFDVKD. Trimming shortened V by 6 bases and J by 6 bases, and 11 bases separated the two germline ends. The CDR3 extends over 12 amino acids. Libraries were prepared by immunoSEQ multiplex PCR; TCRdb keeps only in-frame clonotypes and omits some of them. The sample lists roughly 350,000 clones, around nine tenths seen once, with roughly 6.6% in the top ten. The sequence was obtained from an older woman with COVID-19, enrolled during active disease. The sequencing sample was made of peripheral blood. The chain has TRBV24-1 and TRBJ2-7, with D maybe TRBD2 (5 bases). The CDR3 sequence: CATSQLGPEQYF. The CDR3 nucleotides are TGTGCCACCAGTCAACTAGGACCCGAGCAGTACTTC.